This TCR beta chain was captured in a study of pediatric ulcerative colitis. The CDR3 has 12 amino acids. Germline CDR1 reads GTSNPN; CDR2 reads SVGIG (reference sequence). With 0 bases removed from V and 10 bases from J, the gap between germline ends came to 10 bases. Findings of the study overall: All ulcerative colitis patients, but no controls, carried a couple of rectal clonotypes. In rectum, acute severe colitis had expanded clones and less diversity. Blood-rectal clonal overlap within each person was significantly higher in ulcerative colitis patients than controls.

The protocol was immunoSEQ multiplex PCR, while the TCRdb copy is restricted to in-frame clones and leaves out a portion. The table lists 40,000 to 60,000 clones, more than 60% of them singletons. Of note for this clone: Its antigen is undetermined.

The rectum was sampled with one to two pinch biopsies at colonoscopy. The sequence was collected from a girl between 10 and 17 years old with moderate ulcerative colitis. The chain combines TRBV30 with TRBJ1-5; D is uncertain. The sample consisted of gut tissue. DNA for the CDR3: TGTGCCTGGAGTGTAACGGGGAGACCCCAGCATTTT. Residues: CAWSVTGRPQHF.